This T cell receptor (beta chain) was observed in a study of PD-L1 blockade in urothelial cancer. As to time point: pretreatment peripheral blood. Method: immunoSEQ multiplex PCR; TCRdb's copy keeps in-frame clones and lacks some. The table records approximately 67,000 clones, roughly 86% of them present only once. The sequencing here drew on PBMCs, taken around atezolizumab (anti-PD-L1) treatment. The TCR originated in a man between 60 and 75 years old with urothelial cancer.

The CDR3 loop is CASSILANEKLFF. CDR3 DNA: TGTGCCAGTAGTATCCTAGCTAATGAAAAACTGTTTTTT. The chain uses TRBV19 and TRBJ1-4, with D uncertain. V was clipped by 3 bases and J by 3 bases, with 5 bases between them. The CDR3 is 13 residues long. CDR1 and CDR2 from the germline V gene are LNHDA and SQIVND (reference sequence).